This TCR beta chain appears in the sequencing data of a study of T cell responses to AZD1222 COVID-19 vaccine. There are 21 residues in the CDR3. Per germline, CDR1 SGHRS and CDR2 YFSETQ. V lost 4 bases and J lost 5; bases outside the gene matches: 22. The assay was immunoSEQ multiplex PCR, and TCRdb's table has in-frame clones only and misses some. The sample holds 90,000 or so clones, 89% seen once. J is TRBJ2-2 and V is TRBV5-1, with 11 positions matching TRBD1. This specimen was peripheral blood, taken 28 days after the second AZD1222 dose. This TCR was sampled from an adult who received the AZD1222 COVID-19 vaccine. CDR3 sequence reads: CASSPPKTTGTGGFWTGELFF. The CDR3 DNA sequence: TGCGCCAGCAGCCCGCCAAAGACTACCGGGACAGGGGGATTTTGGACCGGGGAGCTGTTTTTT.